The table lists the clone carrying this TCR beta chain with a few counts. The antigen remains unidentified. The data originate from a study of post-analysis software for immune sequencing data. Study summary: Secondary progressive, relapsing-remitting and progressive-relapsing multiple sclerosis were among the included disease courses.

CDR1 and CDR2 from the germline V gene are ENHRY and SYGVKD. The CDR3 totals 15 residues. V shed 4 bases and J 5 bases; nucleotides not matched to a gene: 11. Carried by the TCR beta cDNA libraries were unique molecular identifiers. Input amounts of about 0.85 to 10 million T cells were used. These gave around 500,000 cDNA molecules, so each molecule approximated one T cell. TCRdb reanalysed the PCR reads using MiXCR and keeps one entry per CDR3 protein. The sample lists around 770,000 distinct CDR3 sequences; 46% were seen once. The study, taken as a whole, reports: Five TRBV segments were more frequent in patients than controls; TRBV5-6, TRBV5-1 and TRBV20-1 belonged to this group. Controls' normalized Chao1 diversity significantly exceeded that of multiple sclerosis patients.

This sequence originates from a girl aged 10 to 17 with multiple sclerosis. V and J are TRBV10-3 and TRBJ2-7, with TRBD2 matching over 7 bases. What was sequenced was blood. The CDR3 DNA sequence: TGTGCCATCAGTGGCCGACGGGGGGAATTCGACGAGCAGTACTTC. This translates into CAISGRRGEFDEQYF.